This TCR beta chain was recorded in a study of beta chain features in type 1 diabetes. Study findings and constraints: Within each of all four CD4+ subsets, Type 1 diabetes patients had TCRB CDR3s that were moderately but significantly shorter. Junctions at VDJ sites from type 1 diabetes patients had fewer insertions and more deletions. Any role of HLA type in TCRB rearrangement remained unresolved here.

A note on this clone: The antigen remains undetermined.

Isolation of CD4+ naive, central memory, regulatory and stem cell-like memory cells was achieved by sorting via CD45RO/CCR7/CD25/CD127/CD95/CD27. The CDR3 covers 13 residues. From germline, CDR1 is LNHDA and CDR2 SQIVND (reference sequence). The V and J ends lost 8 bases and 6 bases respectively, with 16 bases between them. Expressed TCRB transcripts were sequenced because the entire RNA isolate underwent reverse transcription. Sequencing was performed with immunoSEQ multiplex PCR; in TCRdb, only in-frame clones are kept and a portion is missing. The sample has about 150,000 clones, about 10% seen once.

This receptor was taken from a woman in her thirties with type 1 diabetes. Sequencing was carried out using central memory CD4+ T cells from blood. The V call is TRBV19, the J call TRBJ1-1; the D gene is possibly TRBD1 (5 bases). This CDR3 is CASAREGDAEAFF. Written as DNA, the CDR3 is TGTGCCAGTGCCAGGGAGGGAGACGCTGAAGCTTTCTTT.